The clone carrying this TCR beta chain was counted only a few times. Its specificity is unknown. MiXCR, run by TCRdb on the reads, gives a single entry per CDR3 protein. Of about 310,000 distinct CDR3 sequences in the sample, roughly a sixth were seen once. The entry originates in a study of T cell repertoires in cytomegalovirus infection. Study-wide context: Through public TCR beta signatures, both CMV infection and matching HLA type were indicated. Study results and limitations: Ex vivo responses were dominated by HLA-C-restricted CMV-specific TCR beta clonotypes. Pooled public TCR beta family frequency picked out CMV carriers with the relevant HLA.

The V and J ends lost 6 bases and 1 base respectively, with 12 bases between them. The CDR3 extends over 14 amino acids. Germline CDR1 and CDR2: LNHNV and YYDKDF (reference sequence). The clonotype originates from a human donor in good health (CMV status not recorded). Some clones in this sample may be carry-over from other donors' samples. V usage is TRBV15 and J usage is TRBJ1-1; no reliable D call. The sequencing input was PBMCs. CDR3 coding DNA: TGTGCCACCAGGAGGGAGAAGGGGAACACTGAAGCTTTCTTT. Amino acids: CATRREKGNTEAFF.